One and the same sample provided the 27 T cell receptor beta chains below, sequenced in a study of T cell responses to AZD1222 COVID-19 vaccine. This table comes from immunoSEQ multiplex PCR, and its TCRdb copy is limited to in-frame clones, with some not included. The sample holds tens of thousands of clones; 88% are singletons and the top ten take under 30%. The sample in question was peripheral blood, obtained 28 days after the second dose of the MenACWY control vaccine. The receptors were gathered from an adult who received the MenACWY meningococcal vaccine as a control.

This chain connects TRBV25-1 to TRBJ2-3; D is undetermined. V lost 5 bases to trimming and J lost 3 bases, with 6 bases between them. Germline CDR1 and CDR2: MGHDK and SYGVNS. The CDR3 has 12 amino acids. The CDR3 loop reads CASSTQTDTQYF. The CDR3 DNA reads as TGTGCCAGCAGTACCCAGACAGATACGCAGTATTTT. Variable domain in full (rest from reference TRBV25-1 and TRBJ2-3): EADIYQTPRYLVIGTGKKITLECSQTMGHDKMYWYQQDPGMELHLIHYSYGVNSTEKGDLSSESTVSRIRTEHFPLTLESARPSHTSQYLCASSTQTDTQYFGPGTRLTVL.

The chain recombines TRBV5-5 with TRBJ2-2; D remains unclear. The germline gives CDR1 SGHKS, CDR2 YYEKEE (reference sequence). The CDR3 length is 13 residues. Trimming left V 6 bases short and J 1 base short, with 7 bases between. In nucleotides, the CDR3 is TGTGCCAGCACGAGACAGAACACCGGGGAGCTGTTTTTT. Its protein product is CASTRQNTGELFF.

The chain uses TRBV24-1 and TRBJ1-5, with a weak D call TRBD1 (6 bases). The CDR3 is made up of 14 amino acids. Germline V gene data show CDR1 as KGHDR and CDR2 as SFDVKD. The V gene lost 9 bases and the J gene lost 3 bases, with 14 bases spanning the gap. Here the CDR3 DNA reads TGTGCCACCCTAATGGGGGGCGCCAATCAGCCCCAGCATTTT. Its protein product is CATLMGGANQPQHF.

The chain couples TRBV7-2 to TRBJ2-7; the D call may be TRBD1 or TRBD2 (5 bases each). Trimming removed 3 bases at V and 4 bases at J, with 13 bases between. The germline CDR1 and CDR2 sequences are SGHTA and FQGNSA. CDR3 length: 14 residues. CDR3 in DNA: TGTGCCAGCAGCTTCACCGGGACGGCGTACGAGCAGTACTTC. This sequence encodes CASSFTGTAYEQYF.

The chain combines TRBV7-3 with TRBJ2-1, with 11 bases identical to TRBD2. Per germline, CDR1 SGHTA and CDR2 FQGTGA. The V segment lost 3 bases and the J segment 8 bases; nucleotides outside the gene matches: 6. This CDR3 has 15 amino acids. Here the CDR3 DNA reads TGTGCCAGCAGCTTTATAGCGGGAGGGCCCGATGAGCAGTTCTTC. Its protein product is CASSFIAGGPDEQFF.

The chain combines TRBV7-9 with TRBJ1-2, with TRBD1 matching 8 bases. V was pared by 5 bases and J by 8 bases, with 13 bases of the junction left unmatched. CDR1 is SEHNR and CDR2 is FQNEAQ in the germline V gene (reference sequence). The CDR3 spans 15 residues. The CDR3 here is CASSPQPGQVNGYTF. CDR3 sequence (DNA): TGTGCCAGCAGCCCACAACCGGGACAGGTGAACGGCTACACCTTC. The entire variable domain, with the rest obtained from reference TRBV7-9 and TRBJ1-2, is as follows: DTGVSQNPRHKITKRGQNVTFRCDPISEHNRLYWYRQTLGQGPEFLTYFQNEAQLEKSRLLSDRFSAERPKGSFSTLEIQRTEQGDSAMYLCASSPQPGQVNGYTFGSGTRLTVV.

This clone turned up a few times. The chain combines TRBV5-1 with TRBJ2-4, with D tentatively TRBD1 (5 bases). V dropped 5 bases and J dropped 5 bases, with 14 bases sitting between them. CDR1 and CDR2 from the germline V gene are SGHRS and YFSETQ. This CDR3 spans 14 amino acids. The CDR3 DNA reads as TGCGCCAGCAGAAGTTCGACAGTCGAAAACATTCAGTACTTC. It codes for CASRSSTVENIQYF.

V usage is TRBV10-3 and J usage is TRBJ2-2; 8 bases match TRBD1. Germline CDR1 is ENHRY and CDR2 is SYGVKD. This CDR3 is 17 amino acids long. The ends lost 0 bases at V and 4 bases at J; junction bases unmatched: 7. CDR3 loop: CAISESQGAPPTGELFF. CDR3 nucleotides: TGTGCCATCAGTGAGTCTCAGGGGGCCCCCCCCACCGGGGAGCTGTTTTTT.

The chain carries TRBV2 and TRBJ2-1; D assignment may be TRBD1 or TRBD2 (5 bases each). Germline V gives CDR1 SNHLY, CDR2 FYNNEI. This CDR3 contains 13 residues. Trimming shortened V by 4 bases and J by 8 bases, and 12 bases separated the two germline ends. The DNA of the CDR3 is TGTGCCAGCAGTGCCGGGGCTTTCTATGAGCAGTTCTTC. Its translation: CASSAGAFYEQFF. The whole variable domain, remainder taken from reference TRBV2 and TRBJ2-1, is EPEVTQTPSHQVTQMGQEVILRCVPISNHLYFYWYRQILGQKVEFLVSFYNNEISEKSEIFDDQFSVERPDGSNFTLKIRSTKLEDSAMYFCASSAGAFYEQFFGPGTRLTVL.

This chain joins TRBV19 and TRBJ1-1, with D possibly TRBD1 on 5 matching bases. This CDR3 contains 15 residues. V shed 1 base and J shed 0 bases, with 9 bases lying between them. Germline V CDR1 and CDR2: LNHDA, SQIVND (reference sequence). This CDR3 reads CASSIGGTLNTEAFF. The CDR3 DNA reads as TGTGCCAGTAGTATAGGGGGGACTTTGAACACTGAAGCTTTCTTT.

This rearrangement joins TRBV5-1 to TRBJ1-6; D might be TRBD1 (6 bases). V lost 0 bases and J lost 10, with 11 bases in between. Germline CDR1 reads SGHRS; CDR2 reads YFSETQ. There are 14 residues in the CDR3. The CDR3 reads CASSLAGVSSPLHF. CDR3 DNA sequence: TGCGCCAGCAGCTTGGCAGGGGTGAGCTCACCCCTCCACTTT.

J is TRBJ2-3 and V is TRBV20-1; D uncertain. The CDR3 has 11 residues. Germline CDR1 is DFQATT and CDR2 is SNEGSKA (reference sequence). V shed 5 bases and J shed 5 bases, with 8 bases lying between them. In DNA form, the CDR3 reads TGCAGTGCTTTCATAGGAGATACGCAGTATTTT. Its protein is CSAFIGDTQYF.

This rearrangement joins TRBV30 to TRBJ1-1; D is ambiguous. This CDR3 comprises 11 residues. Trimming stripped 2 bases from V and 3 bases from J, with 4 bases between. Germline values: CDR1 GTSNPN, CDR2 SVGIG (reference sequence). CDR3 sequence: CAWSLDTEAFF. As DNA, the CDR3 is TGTGCCTGGAGTTTGGACACTGAAGCTTTCTTT.

V and J are TRBV19 and TRBJ1-4; D gene unclear. V dropped 6 bases and J dropped 4 bases, with 9 bases sitting between them. CDR1 and CDR2 from the germline V gene are LNHDA and SQIVND (reference sequence). CDR3 length: 13 residues. The CDR3 loop is CASRRVVNEKLFF. CDR3 DNA: TGTGCCAGTAGGAGGGTCGTTAATGAAAAACTGTTTTTT.

CDR3: CASSNQDRTTDTQYF. CDR3 sequence (DNA): TGCGCCAGCAGCAACCAGGACCGAACCACAGATACGCAGTATTTT. This chain joins TRBV5-1 and TRBJ2-3; D is unclear. This CDR3 spans 15 amino acids. Trimming took 4 bases from V and 2 from J, leaving 14 bases between them. Germline CDR1 and CDR2: SGHRS and YFSETQ.

The chain recombines TRBV18 with TRBJ1-1, with TRBD1 matching 7 bases. The length of the CDR3 is 13 residues. Germline CDR1 and CDR2: KGHSH and LQKENI. Germline trimming cut 6 bases from V and 10 bases from J; bases unmatched to any gene: 11. CDR3 nucleotides: TGTGCCAGCTCTTGGGAAGGGGGCTATGTAGCTTTCTTT. This sequence encodes CASSWEGGYVAFF.

The V call is TRBV6-5, the J call TRBJ2-5; a weak D match, TRBD1 (5 bases). The CDR3 length is 14 residues. The germline V and J ends were trimmed by 7 bases and 7 bases, with 19 bases remaining between them. Germline V gene sequence: CDR1 MNHEY, CDR2 SVGAGI. CDR3 DNA: TGTGCCAGCACTTTAGGGGCACCCGTCGGGACCCAGTACTTC. Translation: CASTLGAPVGTQYF.

The chain combines TRBV9 with TRBJ2-7; possibly TRBD1 for D (6 bases). CDR3 length: 15 residues. V was pared by 0 bases and J by 3 bases, with 13 bases between. Germline assignment: CDR1 SGDLS and CDR2 YYNGEE. The CDR3 DNA follows: TGTGCCAGCAGCGTAGGACAGGAACCCTACTACGAGCAGTACTTC. It codes for CASSVGQEPYYEQYF.

This clone was seen only once. Other DNA sequences in this sample translate to the same CDR3. The chain has TRBV9 and TRBJ2-1; D is unresolved. The CDR3 has 11 residues. Trimming cost V 3 bases and J 5 bases, with 3 bases left between them. CDR1 SGDLS and CDR2 YYNGEE come from the germline V gene. As DNA, the CDR3 is TGTGCCAGCAGCGCTAACAATGAGCAGTTCTTC. Residues: CASSANNEQFF.

The DNA for the CDR3 is TGTGCCACAGGACTGGGGGGCAATCAGCCCCAGCATTTT. Encoded protein: CATGLGGNQPQHF. The rearrangement uses TRBV19 and TRBJ1-5; perhaps TRBD1 as D (5 bases). The CDR3 is made up of 13 amino acids. V gave up 10 bases and J gave up 2 bases, with 12 bases separating them. CDR1 LNHDA and CDR2 SQIVND come from the germline V gene (reference sequence).

CDR3 residues: CATSDSRAGAKSYEQYF. CDR3 DNA: TGTGCCACCAGTGATTCCCGTGCCGGGGCGAAGAGCTACGAGCAGTACTTC. The V and J genes are TRBV24-1 and TRBJ2-7; D possibly matches TRBD1 or TRBD2 (5 bases each). The germline CDR1 and CDR2 sequences are KGHDR and SFDVKD. The CDR3 spans 17 residues. Trimming shortened V by 2 bases and J by 3 bases, and 19 bases separated the two germline ends.

V and J are TRBV6-5 and TRBJ2-7; 9 bases agree with TRBD1. CDR1 and CDR2 from the germline V gene are MNHEY and SVGAGI. J gave up 4 bases and V 7 bases, and 8 bases lay outside the gene matches. The CDR3 is 14 amino acids. The CDR3 spells CASTGGTGHYEQYF. The CDR3 DNA reads TGTGCCAGCACCGGGGGGACAGGGCATTACGAGCAGTACTTC.

V usage is TRBV12-1 and J usage is TRBJ1-4; the table names TRBD1, a call not compared with the DNA. TRBV12-1 is recorded as a pseudogene. This CDR3 is 14 amino acids long. CDR3 nucleotides: TGTGCCAGCAGCCTGGGCGTAGCTAATGAAAAACTGTTTTTT. Translated: CASSLGVANEKLFF.

This chain uses TRBV27 with TRBJ1-4, with TRBD1 as a possible D gene (6 bases). Trimming shortened V by 3 bases and J by 7 bases, and 15 bases separated the two germline ends. Germline CDR1 reads MNHEY; CDR2 reads SMNVEV (reference sequence). The CDR3 runs 15 residues. DNA for the CDR3: TGTGCCAGCAGTTTCCTGGGGGCAGGAAGTGAAAAACTGTTTTTT. This encodes CASSFLGAGSEKLFF.

This chain connects TRBV7-3 to TRBJ2-5; D perhaps matches TRBD1 (6 bases). Germline V CDR1 and CDR2: SGHTA, FQGTGA. This CDR3 contains 15 residues. V lost 5 bases, J lost 2 bases, and 15 bases lay in between. CDR3 DNA: TGTGCCAGCAGCACCCAACAGGGACCGCAAGAGACCCAGTACTTC. It specifies CASSTQQGPQETQYF.

The rearrangement uses TRBV28 and TRBJ2-5; D gene ambiguous. The CDR3 covers 13 residues. Trimming left V 8 bases short and J 2 bases short, with 12 bases between. CDR1 is MDHEN and CDR2 is SYDVKM in the germline V gene. This CDR3 is CASQSPWQETQYF. The DNA for the CDR3 is TGTGCCAGCCAGTCACCGTGGCAAGAGACCCAGTACTTC.

This chain joins TRBV7-9 and TRBJ2-7; 7 bases map to TRBD2. V was clipped by 5 bases and J by 5 bases; unmatched bases: 15. Germline V gene data show CDR1 as SEHNR and CDR2 as FQNEAQ (reference sequence). The CDR3 contains 16 residues. The CDR3 region has the DNA TGTGCCAGCAGCATATTGTTGGGAGGGGACTCTAACGAGCAGTACTTC. It encodes CASSILLGGDSNEQYF.